The TCR beta chain under discussion was sequenced for a study of shared clonotypes between healthy human individuals. Study results and limitations: Across four donors, naive CD4 shared roughly 5%, naive CD8 under 4%, memory CD4 2% to 2.5%, memory CD8 0.4%. Against clonotypes common to all four donors, non-shared ones had lower generation probabilities.

A CD45RA-negative memory subset and a CD45RA+ naive subset were separated from the CD4+ cells. For this clone: The target antigen is unknown.

CDR3 length: 13 residues. Germline loops: CDR1 MNHEY, CDR2 SMNVEV (reference sequence). V shed 6 bases, J shed 9 bases, and the junction held 6 bases outside the gene matches. Roughly 33,000 T cell genomes, or approximately 190 ng DNA, went into the sorted-subset replicate PCRs. The table came from immunoSEQ multiplex PCR; TCRdb's copy has only in-frame clones and leaves some out. This table has 780,000 or so clones, roughly two thirds appearing once. The source is a woman in her twenties or thirties in good health. Material: memory CD4+ T cells sorted from blood. Subset reported: CD45RA-negative fraction. The V call is TRBV27, the J call TRBJ2-1, with TRBD1 identical over 9 bases. The CDR3 spells CASSNRGRGEQFF. Here the CDR3 DNA reads TGTGCCAGCAGCAACAGGGGGCGCGGTGAGCAGTTCTTC.